Below, one T cell receptor (beta chain) is given with its context. Its specificity is unknown. The record originates from a study of coeliac disease. This CDR3 is 14 amino acids long. Germline V gene sequence: CDR1 LNHDA, CDR2 SQIVND (reference sequence). Trimming removed 4 bases at V and 0 bases at J, with 9 bases between. Some clones are missing from TCRdb's copy, which holds only in-frame ones; the method was immunoSEQ multiplex PCR. The table has thousands of clones, 60% to 70% seen once; the top ten hold roughly 4.3%. Notes on the study in general: In active celiac disease, intraepithelial and lamina propria TRB and TRG repertoires were less clonal than controls. Few TRB amino acid sequences were shared between samples; most were unique.

The receptor's source is a woman younger than 30 with active celiac disease. Sequencing was performed on lamina propria lymphocytes from the gut. The chain carries TRBV19 and TRBJ1-1; D perhaps matches TRBD1 (5 bases). This CDR3 is CASSTGFMNTEAFF. Here the CDR3 DNA reads TGTGCCAGTAGTACAGGGTTCATGAACACTGAAGCTTTCTTT.